The rows below give T cell receptor beta chains drawn from one sample of a study of cytomegalovirus exposure and HLA in healthy donors. The table came from immunoSEQ multiplex PCR; TCRdb's copy has only in-frame clones and leaves some out. The table records about 120,000 clones, 81% of them present only once. The sequenced material came from PBMCs. These receptors were obtained from a man aged 35-49 years in good health and CMV-seronegative. Each CDR3 is given with its conserved first and last residue. The D gene is left open where the match is weak. Clone size, where shown, is once, few, many, or a class for clones that have expanded.

J | size | D | V | CDR3 | DNA
TRBJ1-4 | few | TRBD1 | TRBV7-9 | CASSPGQANEKLFF | TGTGCCAGCAGCCCGGGACAGGCAAATGAAAAACTGTTTTTT
TRBJ2-3 | - | TRBD1 | TRBV5-1 | CASSQDRATDTQYF | TGCGCCAGCAGCCAGGACAGGGCCACAGATACGCAGTATTTT
TRBJ1-1 | - | - | TRBV2 | CASSEQGMNTEAFF | TGTGCCAGCAGTGAACAGGGGATGAACACTGAAGCTTTCTTT
TRBJ1-1 | - | - | TRBV7-2 | CASSLSVVRNTEAFF | TGTGCCAGCAGCTTATCTGTCGTGCGCAACACTGAAGCTTTCTTT
TRBJ1-5 | - | - | TRBV19 | CARIRQEHQPQHF | TGTGCCAGAATTCGACAAGAACATCAGCCCCAGCATTTT
TRBJ2-1 | - | - | TRBV4-3 | CASSQAGGTEQFF | TGCGCCAGCAGCCAAGCAGGAGGGACTGAGCAGTTCTTC
TRBJ1-2 | - | - | TRBV7-3 | CASSSTGTLDTF | TGTGCCAGCAGCTCCACCGGGACACTTGACACCTTC
TRBJ2-2 | - | - | TRBV12-5 | CASGSNTGELFF | TGTGCTAGTGGTTCTAATACCGGGGAGCTGTTTTTT
TRBJ1-2 | - | TRBD1 | TRBV7-2 | CASSLADRAYGYTF | TGTGCCAGCAGCTTAGCGGACAGGGCCTATGGCTACACCTTC
TRBJ1-1 | - | TRBD1 | TRBV5-4 | CASSFYRGFTEAFF | TGTGCCAGCAGCTTTTACAGGGGCTTCACTGAAGCTTTCTTT
TRBJ1-1 | - | - | TRBV7-9 | CASSLGTINQAFF | TGTGCCAGCAGCTTAGGGACAATTAACCAAGCTTTCTTT
TRBJ2-3 | - | - | TRBV9 | CASTLDRTDTQYF | TGTGCCAGCACCCTAGACCGCACAGATACGCAGTATTTT
TRBJ2-1 | - | - | TRBV4-3 | CASSQDWAAYNEQFF | TGCGCCAGCAGCCAAGATTGGGCAGCATACAATGAGCAGTTCTTC
TRBJ2-3 | - | - | TRBV5-1 | CASSLDGTSTDTQYF | TGCGCCAGCAGCTTGGACGGGACTAGCACAGATACGCAGTATTTT
TRBJ1-1 | - | TRBD1 | TRBV6-5 | CASSRTGAAGAFF | TGTGCCAGCAGTAGAACAGGGGCAGCAGGGGCTTTCTTT
TRBJ1-1 | - | TRBD1 | TRBV10-1 | CASSDQKGADTEAFF | TGCGCCAGCAGTGATCAGAAGGGGGCGGACACTGAAGCTTTCTTT
TRBJ2-5 | - | - | TRBV5-4 | CAIPGGGTQYF | TGTGCCATCCCCGGGGGTGGGACCCAGTACTTC
TRBJ1-4 | - | TRBD1 | TRBV14 | CASSHLSGQGEKLFF | TGTGCCAGCAGCCATCTCTCGGGACAGGGGGAAAAACTGTTTTTT
TRBJ1-5 | - | - | TRBV15 | CATSRGEDSFGQPQHF | TGTGCCACCAGCAGAGGAGAAGACAGCTTCGGTCAGCCCCAGCATTTT
TRBJ2-7 | - | TRBD1 | TRBV18 | CASSQSGQVDEQYF | TGTGCCAGCTCACAGAGCGGACAGGTGGACGAGCAGTACTTC
TRBJ2-1 | few | TRBD2 | TRBV5-4 | CASSLVGGGNEQFF | TGTGCCAGCAGCTTGGTCGGCGGGGGCAATGAGCAGTTCTTC
TRBJ2-1 | - | - | TRBV7-2 | CASSLFNNEQFF | TGTGCCAGCAGCTTATTCAACAATGAGCAGTTCTTC
TRBJ1-5 | - | TRBD1 | TRBV30 | CAWSSRGLLIQPQHF | TGTGCCTGGAGTAGCAGGGGGCTATTAATCCAGCCCCAGCATTTT
TRBJ2-3 | - | - | TRBV4-3 | CASSQDTQVRPGSDTQYF | TGCGCCAGCAGCCAAGACACCCAGGTCAGGCCGGGGTCAGATACGCAGTATTTT
TRBJ2-7 | - | TRBD2 | TRBV18 | CASSPLSGGTYEQYF | TGTGCCAGCTCACCACTCAGCGGGGGAACCTACGAGCAGTACTTC
TRBJ2-7 | few | - | TRBV6-1 | CASSLGVGEQYF | TGTGCCAGCAGTTTAGGGGTTGGGGAGCAGTACTTC
TRBJ2-3 | - | TRBD2 | TRBV28 | CASRLAGTTLDTQYF | TGTGCCAGCAGACTAGCGGGGACTACCCTAGATACGCAGTATTTT
TRBJ2-1 | - | TRBD2 | TRBV29-1 | CSVEGLGGNEQFF | TGCAGCGTGGAGGGACTAGGGGGTAATGAGCAGTTCTTC
TRBJ2-5 | - | - | TRBV9 | CASGAGAIQETQYF | TGTGCCAGTGGGGCAGGGGCAATCCAAGAGACCCAGTACTTC
TRBJ1-4 | once | TRBD1 | TRBV5-6 | CASSLPTGMATNEKLFF | TGTGCCAGCAGCCTACCGACAGGGATGGCAACTAATGAAAAACTGTTTTTT
TRBJ1-2 | - | TRBD1 | TRBV30 | CAWTDRGLNGYTF | TGTGCCTGGACTGACAGGGGGCTAAATGGCTACACCTTC
TRBJ1-5 | - | TRBD1 | TRBV30 | CAWSSRQGGARGNQPQHF | TGTGCCTGGAGTTCCCGACAGGGTGGGGCCCGGGGCAATCAGCCCCAGCATTTT
TRBJ2-1 | - | TRBD1 | TRBV4-3 | CASSATGTGDNEQFF | TGCGCCAGCAGCGCCACCGGGACAGGGGACAATGAGCAGTTCTTC
TRBJ2-3 | - | - | TRBV7-2 | CASSLVSSTDTQYF | TGTGCCAGCAGCTTAGTAAGCAGCACAGATACGCAGTATTTT
TRBJ2-5 | - | TRBD2 | TRBV27 | CASSRTGTSGTRRGETQYF | TGTGCCAGCAGTCGAACCGGGACTAGCGGGACGCGCCGGGGAGAGACCCAGTACTTC
TRBJ2-5 | - | - | TRBV2 | CASSARSGEMGWETQYF | TGTGCCAGCAGTGCAAGGTCCGGAGAAATGGGTTGGGAGACCCAGTACTTC
TRBJ1-5 | - | - | TRBV10-3 | CAISEESGGTNQPQHF | TGTGCCATCAGTGAGGAATCCGGGGGGACCAATCAGCCCCAGCATTTT
TRBJ1-2 | - | TRBD1 | TRBV9 | CASSNPQGGQGYTF | TGTGCCAGCAGTAATCCACAGGGGGGTCAAGGCTACACCTTC
TRBJ2-7 | - | TRBD2 | TRBV28 | CASKTSGASPYEQYF | TGTGCCAGCAAGACCAGCGGGGCTTCACCCTACGAGCAGTACTTC
TRBJ2-1 | - | - | TRBV14 | CASSLQTYNEQFF | TGTGCCAGCAGCCTTCAGACCTACAATGAGCAGTTCTTC
TRBJ2-5 | - | - | TRBV5-1 | CASSLAGETQYF | TGCGCCAGCAGCTTGGCAGGAGAGACCCAGTACTTC
TRBJ2-5 | - | TRBD1 | TRBV7-6 | CASSEGHGQGQETQYF | TGTGCCAGCAGTGAAGGGCACGGACAGGGACAAGAGACCCAGTACTTC
TRBJ2-2 | - | - | TRBV5-1 | CASSPLGRSNTGELFF | TGCGCCAGCAGCCCCCTAGGCCGATCGAACACCGGGGAGCTGTTTTTT
TRBJ1-5 | - | - | TRBV9 | CASSAGAGGSNQPQHF | TGTGCCAGCAGCGCCGGGGCCGGAGGGAGCAATCAGCCCCAGCATTTT
TRBJ2-7 | - | TRBD2 | TRBV29-1 | CSVEEYAGLAGGQEQYF | TGCAGCGTTGAAGAATACGCCGGACTAGCGGGAGGGCAGGAGCAGTACTTC
TRBJ1-1 | - | TRBD1 | TRBV6-5 | CASSPRDRGGEAFF | TGTGCCAGCAGTCCCCGGGACAGGGGTGGTGAAGCTTTCTTT
TRBJ2-2 | - | TRBD2 | TRBV11-2 | CASSPMGAGPNTGELFF | TGTGCCAGCAGCCCAATGGGAGCGGGACCGAACACCGGGGAGCTGTTTTTT
TRBJ2-1 | once | TRBD2 | TRBV5-1 | CASSAGGAYNEQFF | TGCGCCAGCAGCGCCGGGGGGGCGTACAATGAGCAGTTCTTC
TRBJ2-7 | - | - | TRBV5-1 | CASRDSSLPYEQYF | TGCGCCAGCAGAGACTCTTCCCTCCCCTACGAGCAGTACTTC
TRBJ2-7 | once | TRBD1 | TRBV6-5 | CASNRGGTGAEQYF | TGTGCCAGCAATAGGGGCGGGACAGGGGCCGAGCAGTACTTC
TRBJ1-6 | - | TRBD1 | TRBV7-2 | CASRARDRGNSPLHF | TGTGCCAGCAGGGCCCGGGACAGGGGGAACTCACCCCTCCACTTT
TRBJ1-2 | - | - | TRBV18 | CASSPSRQDFGGYTF | TGTGCCAGCTCACCGTCGAGACAGGATTTCGGTGGCTACACCTTC
TRBJ2-3 | - | TRBD1 | TRBV11-2 | CASSFRGPDTQYF | TGTGCCAGCAGCTTCAGGGGGCCAGATACGCAGTATTTT
TRBJ1-5 | - | - | TRBV6-5 | CASSYNDGGRPQHF | TGTGCCAGCAGTTACAACGACGGGGGAAGACCCCAGCATTTT